These 2 T cell receptor beta chains originate from one sample sequenced in a study of T cell responses to AZD1222 COVID-19 vaccine. Assay used: immunoSEQ multiplex PCR; TCRdb lists only in-frame clones, some missing. The table has under 150,000 clones, roughly 90% seen once. The sequences come from peripheral blood, collected 28 days after the second AZD1222 dose. The source is an adult who received the AZD1222 COVID-19 vaccine.

This sequence joins TRBV5-1 and TRBJ1-1; 8 bases map to TRBD1. Looked up from germline, CDR1 is SGHRS and CDR2 is YFSETQ. The length of the CDR3 is 14 residues. The ends lost 1 base at V and 4 bases at J; junction bases unmatched: 3. DNA for the CDR3: TGCGCCAGCAGCTTGCCAGGGGGCGGCACTGAAGCTTTCTTT. Amino acid sequence: CASSLPGGGTEAFF. Full variable domain (remainder filled in from reference TRBV5-1 and TRBJ1-1): KAGVTQTPRYLIKTRGQQVTLSCSPISGHRSVSWYQQTPGQGLQFLFEYFSETQRNKGNFPGRFSGRQFSNSRSEMNVSTLELGDSALYLCASSLPGGGTEAFFGQGTRLTVV.

This sequence joins TRBV7-8 and TRBJ2-7; the D gene is possibly TRBD1 (6 bases). V shed 0 bases and J shed 1 base, with 7 bases lying between them. Per germline, CDR1 SGHVS and CDR2 FQNEAQ. The CDR3 contains 14 residues. CDR3 nucleotides: TGTGCCAGCAGCTTAGCCACAGGGTCCTACGAGCAGTACTTC. Protein product: CASSLATGSYEQYF.